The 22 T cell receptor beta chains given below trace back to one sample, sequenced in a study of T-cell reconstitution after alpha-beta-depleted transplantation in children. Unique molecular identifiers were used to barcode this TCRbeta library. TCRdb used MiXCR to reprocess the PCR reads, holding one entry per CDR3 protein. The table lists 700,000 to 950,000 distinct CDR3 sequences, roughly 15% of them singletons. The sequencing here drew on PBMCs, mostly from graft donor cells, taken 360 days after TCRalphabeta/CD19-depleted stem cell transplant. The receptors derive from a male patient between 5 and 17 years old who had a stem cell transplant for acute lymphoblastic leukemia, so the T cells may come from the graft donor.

CDR3 sequence (DNA): TGTGCCAGCAGCTTGTCCGTTCGGACAGTTCTTCCCCATGGTGGCTACACCTTC. It specifies CASSLSVRTVLPHGGYTF. V gene TRBV5-5 combines with J gene TRBJ1-2, with D perhaps TRBD1 (6 bases). This CDR3 has 18 amino acids. Trimming pared 1 base from V and 7 bases from J, leaving 26 bases between. CDR1 is SGHKS and CDR2 is YYEKEE in the germline V gene (reference sequence).

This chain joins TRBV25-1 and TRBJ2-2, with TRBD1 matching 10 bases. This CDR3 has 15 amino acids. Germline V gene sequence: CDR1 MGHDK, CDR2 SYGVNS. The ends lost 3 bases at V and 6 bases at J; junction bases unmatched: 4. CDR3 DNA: TGTGCCAGCAGTGACTTCGGGACAGGGGCCGGGGAGCTGTTTTTT. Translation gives CASSDFGTGAGELFF.

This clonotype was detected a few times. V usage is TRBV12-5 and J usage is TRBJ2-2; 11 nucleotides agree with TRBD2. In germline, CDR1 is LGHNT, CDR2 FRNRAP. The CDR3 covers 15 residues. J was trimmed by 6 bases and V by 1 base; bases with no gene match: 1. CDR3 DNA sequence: TGTGCTAGTGGTTTGGGACTAGCGGGACCCGGGGAGCTGTTTTTT. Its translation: CASGLGLAGPGELFF.

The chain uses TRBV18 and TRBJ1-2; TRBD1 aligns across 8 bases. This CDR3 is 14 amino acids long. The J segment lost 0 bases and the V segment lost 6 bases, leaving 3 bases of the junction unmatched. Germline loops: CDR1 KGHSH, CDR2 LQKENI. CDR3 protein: CASSRQGTNYGYTF. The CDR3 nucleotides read TGTGCCAGCTCTCGACAGGGGACTAACTATGGCTACACCTTC.

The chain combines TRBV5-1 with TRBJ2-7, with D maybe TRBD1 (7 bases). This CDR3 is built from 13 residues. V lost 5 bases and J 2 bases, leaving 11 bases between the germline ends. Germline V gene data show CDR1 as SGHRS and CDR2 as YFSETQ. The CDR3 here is CASRQGTAYEQYF. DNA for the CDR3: TGCGCCAGCAGACAGGGGACTGCCTACGAGCAGTACTTC.

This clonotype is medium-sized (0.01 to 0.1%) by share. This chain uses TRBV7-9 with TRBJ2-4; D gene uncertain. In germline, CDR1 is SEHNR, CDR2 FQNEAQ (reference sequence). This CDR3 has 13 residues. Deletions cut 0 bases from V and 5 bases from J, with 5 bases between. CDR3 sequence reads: CASSLAGQNIQYF. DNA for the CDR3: TGTGCCAGCAGCTTAGCTGGCCAAAACATTCAGTACTTC.

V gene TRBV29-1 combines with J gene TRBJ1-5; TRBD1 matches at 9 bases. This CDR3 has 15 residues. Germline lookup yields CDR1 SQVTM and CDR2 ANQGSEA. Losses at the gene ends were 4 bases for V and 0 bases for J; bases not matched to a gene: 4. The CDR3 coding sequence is TGCAGCGTTGTATGGACAGGGGCTAGCAATCAGCCCCAGCATTTT. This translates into CSVVWTGASNQPQHF.

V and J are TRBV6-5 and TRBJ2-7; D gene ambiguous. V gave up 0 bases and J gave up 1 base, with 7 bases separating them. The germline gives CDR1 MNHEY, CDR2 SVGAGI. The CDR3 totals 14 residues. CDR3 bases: TGTGCCAGCAGTTACTCCCAGCATTCCTACGAGCAGTACTTC. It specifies CASSYSQHSYEQYF.

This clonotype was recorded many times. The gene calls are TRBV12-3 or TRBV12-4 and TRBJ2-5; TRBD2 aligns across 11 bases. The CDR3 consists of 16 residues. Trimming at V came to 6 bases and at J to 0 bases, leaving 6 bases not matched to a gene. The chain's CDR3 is CASRVSGRGYQETQYF. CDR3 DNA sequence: TGTGCCAGCAGAGTTAGCGGGAGGGGGTACCAAGAGACCCAGTACTTC.

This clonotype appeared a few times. This CDR3 is CASSGVGQGVNEQFF. The DNA of the CDR3 is TGTGCCAGCAGCGGGGTTGGACAGGGGGTAAATGAGCAGTTCTTC. The chain recombines TRBV7-3 with TRBJ2-1; 10 bases are a match to TRBD1. The trim removed 5 bases at V and 7 bases at J, leaving 8 bases unmatched. The CDR3 is 15 amino acids. Germline V CDR1 and CDR2: SGHTA, FQGTGA.

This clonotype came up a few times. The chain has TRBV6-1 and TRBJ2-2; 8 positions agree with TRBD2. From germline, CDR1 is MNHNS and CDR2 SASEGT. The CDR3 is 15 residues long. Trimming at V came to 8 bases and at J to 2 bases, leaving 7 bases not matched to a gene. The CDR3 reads CASGTGGINTGELFF. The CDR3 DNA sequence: TGTGCCAGCGGAACGGGAGGGATTAACACCGGGGAGCTGTTTTTT.

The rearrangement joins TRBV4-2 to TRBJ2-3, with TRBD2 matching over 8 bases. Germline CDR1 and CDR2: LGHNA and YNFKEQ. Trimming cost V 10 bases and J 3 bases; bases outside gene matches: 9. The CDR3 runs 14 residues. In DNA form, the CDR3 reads TGTGCCACCTTAAGCGGGAGCGGGACAGATACGCAGTATTTT. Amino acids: CATLSGSGTDTQYF.

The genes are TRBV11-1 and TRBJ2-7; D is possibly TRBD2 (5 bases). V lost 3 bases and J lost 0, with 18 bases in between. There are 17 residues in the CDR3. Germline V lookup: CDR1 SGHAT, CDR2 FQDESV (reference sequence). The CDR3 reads CASSLTSSGAFSYEQYF. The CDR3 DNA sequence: TGTGCCAGCAGCTTGACGTCCAGCGGAGCCTTCTCCTACGAGCAGTACTTC.

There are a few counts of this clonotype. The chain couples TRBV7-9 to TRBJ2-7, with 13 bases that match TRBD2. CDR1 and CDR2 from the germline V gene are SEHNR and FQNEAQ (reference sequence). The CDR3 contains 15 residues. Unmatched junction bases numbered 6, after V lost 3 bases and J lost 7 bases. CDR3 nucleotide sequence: TGTGCCAGCAGCTTCACTAGCGGGAGGGCCTTGGAGCAGTACTTC. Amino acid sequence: CASSFTSGRALEQYF.

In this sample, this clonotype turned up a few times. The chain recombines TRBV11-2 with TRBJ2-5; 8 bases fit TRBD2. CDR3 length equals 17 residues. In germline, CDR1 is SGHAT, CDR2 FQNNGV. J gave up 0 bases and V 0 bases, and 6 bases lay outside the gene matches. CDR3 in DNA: TGTGCCAGCAGCTTAGACCTAGCGGGCGGATACCAAGAGACCCAGTACTTC. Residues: CASSLDLAGGYQETQYF. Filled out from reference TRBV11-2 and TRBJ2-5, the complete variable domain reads EAGVAQSPRYKIIEKRQSVAFWCNPISGHATLYWYQQILGQGPKLLIQFQNNGVVDDSQLPKDRFSAERLKGVDSTLKIQPAKLEDSAVYLCASSLDLAGGYQETQYFGPGTRLLVL.

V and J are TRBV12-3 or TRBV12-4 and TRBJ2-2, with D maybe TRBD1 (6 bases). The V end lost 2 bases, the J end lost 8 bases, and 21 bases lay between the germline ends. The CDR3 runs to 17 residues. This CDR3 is CASSLRGRHQIYGELFF. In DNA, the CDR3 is TGTGCCAGCAGTTTAAGGGGGAGACACCAGATATATGGGGAGCTGTTTTTT.

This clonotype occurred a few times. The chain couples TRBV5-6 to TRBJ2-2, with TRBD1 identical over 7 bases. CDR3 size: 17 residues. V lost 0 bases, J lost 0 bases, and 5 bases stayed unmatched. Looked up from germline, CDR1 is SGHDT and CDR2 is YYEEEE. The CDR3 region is CASSLGPTGSNTGELFF. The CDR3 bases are TGTGCCAGCAGCTTGGGCCCGACAGGGTCGAACACCGGGGAGCTGTTTTTT.

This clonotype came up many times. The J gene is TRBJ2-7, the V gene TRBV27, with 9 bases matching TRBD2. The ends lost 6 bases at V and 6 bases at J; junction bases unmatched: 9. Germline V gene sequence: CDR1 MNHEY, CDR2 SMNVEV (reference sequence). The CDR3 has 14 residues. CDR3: CASRDQGTSIEQYF. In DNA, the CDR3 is TGTGCCAGCAGGGATCAAGGGACTAGCATCGAGCAGTACTTC.

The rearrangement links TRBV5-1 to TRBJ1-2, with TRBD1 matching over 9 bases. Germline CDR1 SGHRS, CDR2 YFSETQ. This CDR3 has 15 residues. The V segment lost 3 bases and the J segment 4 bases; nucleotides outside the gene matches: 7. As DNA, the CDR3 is TGCGCCAGCAGCTCTCAAGGACAGGGGTTCTATGGCTACACCTTC. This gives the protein CASSSQGQGFYGYTF.

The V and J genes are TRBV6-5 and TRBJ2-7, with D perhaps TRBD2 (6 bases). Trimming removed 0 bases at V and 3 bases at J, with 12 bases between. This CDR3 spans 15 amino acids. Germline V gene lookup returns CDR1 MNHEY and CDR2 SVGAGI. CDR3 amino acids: CASSYSASEYYEQYF. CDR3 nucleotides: TGTGCCAGCAGTTACTCGGCTAGCGAATACTACGAGCAGTACTTC.

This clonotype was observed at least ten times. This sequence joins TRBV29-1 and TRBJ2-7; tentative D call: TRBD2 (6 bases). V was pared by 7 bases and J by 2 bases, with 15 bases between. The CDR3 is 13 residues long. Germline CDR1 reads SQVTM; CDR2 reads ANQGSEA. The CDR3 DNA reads TGCAGCGCTGTGACGGGACTTGCCTACGAGCAGTACTTC. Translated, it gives CSAVTGLAYEQYF.

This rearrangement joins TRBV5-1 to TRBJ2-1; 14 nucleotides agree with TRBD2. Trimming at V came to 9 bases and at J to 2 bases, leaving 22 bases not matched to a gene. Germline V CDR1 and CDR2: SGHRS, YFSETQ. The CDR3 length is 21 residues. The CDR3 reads CAMGPGTSGSQLTSTYNEQFF. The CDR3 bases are TGCGCCATGGGCCCCGGGACTAGCGGGAGCCAGCTCACGTCCACCTACAATGAGCAGTTCTTC.